This T cell receptor (beta chain) was obtained from a study of Ad26.COV2.S vaccination and SARS-CoV-2 variants. Regarding the study as a whole: Breadth measured for non-spike TCRs was similar across vaccine and placebo recipients.

Points on this clone: Its antigen is currently unknown.

The V end was cut by 5 bases, the J end by 3 bases, with 13 bases between. Germline V CDR1 and CDR2: SGHTA, FQGNSA. The CDR3 consists of 14 residues. Treatment described: some 19 received Ad26.COV2.S at low or high dose, single or two shots; roughly 5 received placebo; per-sample allocation not given. Collection of samples fell on day 63 after the first vaccine or placebo injection. An Ad26 vector expressing Wuhan-strain SARS-CoV-2 spike served as the vaccine. Measured with immunoSEQ multiplex PCR; TCRdb has only the in-frame clones, and not every one. This table holds about 400,000 clones, approximately 90% found once.

This chain links TRBV7-2 with TRBJ1-1; TRBD1 is a possible D gene (6 bases). Sequenced material: peripheral blood, taken in a trial of Ad26.COV2.S vaccine versus placebo. The source of this sequence is a person between 18 and 65 years old who received the Ad26.COV2.S COVID-19 vaccine or a placebo. The CDR3 protein is CASSRPTGDTEAFF. DNA for the CDR3: TGTGCCAGCAGCAGACCGACAGGAGACACTGAAGCTTTCTTT.